A single sample is the source of the 16 T cell receptor beta chains below, sequenced in a study of multiple sclerosis patients with progressive multifocal leukoencephalopathy. Time point reported: time of PML onset. Clones were sequenced by immunoSEQ multiplex PCR, and TCRdb holds only the in-frame ones, with some missing. Counted here are more than 30,000 clones, roughly 87% occurring once; the ten biggest clones make up about 5.7%. The sequencing here drew on PBMCs, taken from a patient treated with natalizumab. The receptors were sampled from a woman in her thirties or forties with progressive multifocal leukoencephalopathy.

As to this clone: The DNA is left out, because the CDR3 cannot be placed on it with certainty; the CDR3 is given as TCRdb lists it. The gene calls are TRBV19 and TRBJ1-2. 16 amino acids form the CDR3, both terminal residues included. Per germline, CDR1 LNHDA and CDR2 SQIVND (reference sequence). This chain's CDR3 is CASLGVTGVLNYGCTF.

The CDR3 spells CASSQDPDSTDTQYF. CDR3 DNA sequence: TGTGCCAGCAGCCAAGATCCGGACTCCACAGATACGCAGTATTTT. V and J are TRBV4-2 and TRBJ2-3, with D perhaps matching TRBD2 (5 bases). The germline V gene encodes CDR1 LGHNA and CDR2 YNFKEQ. This CDR3 contains 15 residues. V was clipped by 0 bases and J by 2 bases, with 9 bases between them.

V gene TRBV27 combines with J gene TRBJ2-5; TRBD2 matches at 10 bases. The J call is in doubt because the DNA end fits TRBJ2-7 better. CDR1 and CDR2 (germline): MNHEY, SMNVEV (reference sequence). This CDR3 contains 15 residues. The CDR3 DNA is TGTGCCAGCAGTTTTGAGCGGGGGGGGCCCTACGAGCAGTACTTC. It encodes CASSFERGGPYEQYF.

V is TRBV6-5 and J is TRBJ2-7, with D possibly being TRBD2 (5 bases). The germline gives CDR1 MNHEY, CDR2 SVGAGI. V dropped 8 bases and J dropped 8 bases, with 19 bases sitting between them. This CDR3 is built from 13 residues. The CDR3 sequence is CASSDSGVTKQYF. The CDR3, as DNA: TGTGCCAGCTCAGACTCCGGGGTTACGAAGCAGTACTTC.

This chain uses TRBV29-1 with TRBJ2-2, with a possible D match to TRBD1 (7 bases). Germline V gene data show CDR1 as SQVTM and CDR2 as ANQGSEA. V lost 6 bases to trimming and J lost 2 bases, with 13 bases between them. The CDR3 is 14 amino acids. CDR3: CSVGGQSNTGELFF. CDR3 coding DNA: TGCAGCGTGGGGGGACAGAGTAACACCGGGGAGCTGTTTTTT.

The V call is TRBV6-5, the J call TRBJ1-1; D gene unclear. The CDR3 is 12 amino acids. Trimming shortened V by 7 bases and J by 0 bases, and 6 bases separated the two germline ends. Germline V gene lookup returns CDR1 MNHEY and CDR2 SVGAGI. CDR3 sequence reads: CASTSLNTEAFF. The CDR3 nucleotides read TGTGCCAGCACTAGCCTGAACACTGAAGCTTTCTTT.

V and J are TRBV7-8 and TRBJ1-2; perhaps TRBD1 as D (6 bases). CDR1 and CDR2 from the germline V gene are SGHVS and FQNEAQ. Trimming removed 3 bases at V and 4 bases at J, with 21 bases between. The CDR3 is 17 amino acids. Here the CDR3 reads CASSFGGTLDSSYGYTF. Written as DNA, the CDR3 is TGTGCCAGCAGCTTTGGGGGGACATTGGATTCCTCCTATGGCTACACCTTC.

The V gene is TRBV19, the J gene TRBJ2-7; tentative D call: TRBD2 (6 bases). This CDR3 has 14 amino acids. Germline CDR1 LNHDA, CDR2 SQIVND (reference sequence). V was pared by 3 bases and J by 5 bases, with 14 bases between. CDR3 sequence: CASSIKPGVNEQYF. CDR3 DNA sequence: TGTGCCAGTAGTATCAAGCCGGGAGTTAACGAGCAGTACTTC.

This clone was observed a handful of times. The genes are TRBV4-3 and TRBJ1-4, with D possibly matching TRBD1 (5 bases). Trimming shortened V by 0 bases and J by 8 bases, and 7 bases separated the two germline ends. Per the germline V gene, CDR1 is LGHNA and CDR2 is YSLEER. The CDR3 sequence is 13 residues long. The CDR3, as DNA: TGCGCCAGCAGCCAAGATCGGGGGGAAAAACTGTTTTTT. It is translated as CASSQDRGEKLFF.

The chain employs TRBV4-3 and TRBJ2-7; 8 bases align to TRBD2. Germline CDR1 reads LGHNA; CDR2 reads YSLEER. V dropped 5 bases and J dropped 3; count of bases not matched to a gene: 9. The CDR3 is made up of 15 amino acids. This CDR3 reads CASSKGLDIRYEQYF. CDR3 coding DNA: TGCGCCAGCAGCAAGGGACTAGACATTCGCTACGAGCAGTACTTC.

The chain carries TRBV18 and TRBJ1-1; TRBD1 agrees at 8 bases. The germline gives CDR1 KGHSH, CDR2 LQKENI. J was trimmed by 1 base and V by 6 bases; bases with no gene match: 4. The CDR3 runs to 14 residues. The CDR3 loop is CASSAGQGNTEAFF. Here the CDR3 DNA reads TGTGCCAGCTCGGCCGGACAGGGGAACACTGAAGCTTTCTTT.

The chain links TRBV19 to TRBJ1-5; D is perhaps TRBD1 (5 bases). The CDR3 contains 16 residues. Germline V CDR1 and CDR2: LNHDA, SQIVND (reference sequence). V lost 7 bases, J lost 0 bases, and 16 bases lay in between. The CDR3 region has the DNA TGTGCCAGTAAGTATAGGGGCCAGAATAGCAATCAGCCCCAGCATTTT. The encoded protein is CASKYRGQNSNQPQHF.

The rearrangement uses TRBV21-1 and TRBJ2-2; the table gives TRBD2 as D, unverified against the DNA. TRBV21-1 constitutes a pseudogene. CDR3 size: 16 residues. CDR3 loop: CASSNRGKVDTGELFF. As DNA, the CDR3 is TGTGCCAGCAGCAATAGAGGGAAGGTGGACACCGGGGAGCTGTTTTTT.

J is TRBJ1-2 and V is TRBV4-3; 8 bases align to TRBD1. The CDR3 totals 16 residues. Trimming at V came to 4 bases and at J to 5 bases, leaving 12 bases not matched to a gene. Germline V CDR1 and CDR2: LGHNA, YSLEER. This CDR3 is CASSLKGQGFSYGYTF. The CDR3, as DNA: TGCGCCAGCAGCCTTAAAGGACAGGGATTTTCGTATGGCTACACCTTC.

The chain employs TRBV6-5 and TRBJ1-3; TRBD1 is a possible D gene (6 bases). This CDR3 is built from 16 residues. Looked up from germline, CDR1 is MNHEY and CDR2 is SVGAGI. V was trimmed by 0 bases and J by 4 bases, leaving 13 bases between them. The CDR3 region is CASSYSTGTFGNTIYF. DNA for the CDR3: TGTGCCAGCAGTTACTCCACAGGGACTTTCGGAAACACCATATATTTT.

The genes are TRBV30 and TRBJ2-7; D unclear. The CDR3 length is 12 residues. In germline, CDR1 is GTSNPN, CDR2 SVGIG (reference sequence). The V gene lost 2 bases and the J gene lost 2 bases, with 7 bases spanning the gap. The CDR3 loop is CAWSRSTYEQYF. The DNA for the CDR3 is TGTGCCTGGAGTAGGTCTACCTACGAGCAGTACTTC.